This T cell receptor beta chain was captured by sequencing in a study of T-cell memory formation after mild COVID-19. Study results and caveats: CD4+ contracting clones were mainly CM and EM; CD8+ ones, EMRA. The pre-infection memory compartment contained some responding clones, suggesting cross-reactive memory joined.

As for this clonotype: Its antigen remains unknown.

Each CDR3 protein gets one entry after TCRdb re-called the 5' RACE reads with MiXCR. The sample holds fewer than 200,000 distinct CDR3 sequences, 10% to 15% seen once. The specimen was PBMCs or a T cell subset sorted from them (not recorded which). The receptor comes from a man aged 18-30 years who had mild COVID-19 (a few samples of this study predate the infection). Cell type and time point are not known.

CDR3 in amino acids: CASSLIGNTGELFF. For the CDR3, the DNA is TGTGCCAGCAGCTTAATAGGCAACACCGGGGAGCTGTTTTTT. The chain joins TRBV11-2 to TRBJ2-2; D is unresolved. The germline CDR1 and CDR2 sequences are SGHAT and FQNNGV. The CDR3 length is 14 residues. V was trimmed by 2 bases and J by 2 bases, leaving 6 bases between them. Full variable domain (rest looked up from reference TRBV11-2 and TRBJ2-2): EAGVAQSPRYKIIEKRQSVAFWCNPISGHATLYWYQQILGQGPKLLIQFQNNGVVDDSQLPKDRFSAERLKGVDSTLKIQPAKLEDSAVYLCASSLIGNTGELFFGEGSRLTVL.